This T cell receptor (beta chain) stems from a study of post-analysis software for immune sequencing data. Study results and limitations: Samples sharing a preparation batch grouped tightly together when assessed by F measure. Patients showed TRBV5-6, TRBV5-1 and TRBV20-1 among a few TRBV segments more frequent than in controls.

Remarks on this clonotype: Its antigen is not known.

The CDR3 covers 14 residues. Germline V gives CDR1 SEHNR, CDR2 FQNEAQ (reference sequence). The junction had 11 bases not matched to a gene; V was cut back by 11 bases and J by 3 bases. cDNA libraries for TCR beta contained unique molecular identifiers. TCRdb ran MiXCR on the PCR reads and lists one entry per CDR3 protein. The repertoire holds hundreds of thousands of distinct CDR3 sequences, about 40% seen once, with about 1.8% in the top ten. The source of this sequence is a girl aged 5 to 17 with multiple sclerosis. This sequence joins TRBV7-9 and TRBJ2-3, with 7 bases matching TRBD2. Sequencing input: blood. CDR3 sequence (DNA): TGTGCCCGCCAGGGAGGAGCGGGAACAGATACGCAGTATTTT. Its protein is CARQGGAGTDTQYF. The full variable domain, its missing parts supplied by reference TRBV7-9 and TRBJ2-3, is DTGVSQNPRHKITKRGQNVTFRCDPISEHNRLYWYRQTLGQGPEFLTYFQNEAQLEKSRLLSDRFSAERPKGSFSTLEIQRTEQGDSAMYLCARQGGAGTDTQYFGPGTRLTVL.